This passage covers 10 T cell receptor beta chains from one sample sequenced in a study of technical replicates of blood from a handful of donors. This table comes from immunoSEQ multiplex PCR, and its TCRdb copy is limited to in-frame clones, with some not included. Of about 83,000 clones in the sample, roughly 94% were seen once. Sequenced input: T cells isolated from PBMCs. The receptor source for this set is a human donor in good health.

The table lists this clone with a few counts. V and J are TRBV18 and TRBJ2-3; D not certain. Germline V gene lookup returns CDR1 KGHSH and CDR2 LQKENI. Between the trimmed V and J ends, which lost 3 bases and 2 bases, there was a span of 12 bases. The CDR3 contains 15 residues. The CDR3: CASSPAALSTDTQYF. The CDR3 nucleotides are TGTGCCAGCTCACCGGCGGCACTCTCCACAGATACGCAGTATTTT.

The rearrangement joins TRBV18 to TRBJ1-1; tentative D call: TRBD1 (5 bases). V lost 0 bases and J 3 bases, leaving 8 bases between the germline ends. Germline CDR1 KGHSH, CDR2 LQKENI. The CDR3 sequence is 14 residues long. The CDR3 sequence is CASSPPSGHTEAFF. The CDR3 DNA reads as TGTGCCAGCTCACCACCATCAGGGCACACTGAAGCTTTCTTT.

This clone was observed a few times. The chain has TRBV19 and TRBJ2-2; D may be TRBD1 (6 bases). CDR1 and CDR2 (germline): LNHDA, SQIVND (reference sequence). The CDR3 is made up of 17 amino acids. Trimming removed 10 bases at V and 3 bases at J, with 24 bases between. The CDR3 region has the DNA TGTGCCACAGCCCAAGGCCCAATAGGGGGACACACCGGGGAGCTGTTTTTT. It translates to CATAQGPIGGHTGELFF.

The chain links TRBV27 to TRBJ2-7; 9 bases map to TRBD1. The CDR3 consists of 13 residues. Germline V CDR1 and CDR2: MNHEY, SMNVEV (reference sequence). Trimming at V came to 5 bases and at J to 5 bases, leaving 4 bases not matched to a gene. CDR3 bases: TGTGCCAGCAGTACCGGGACAGGGAACGAGCAGTACTTC. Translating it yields CASSTGTGNEQYF.

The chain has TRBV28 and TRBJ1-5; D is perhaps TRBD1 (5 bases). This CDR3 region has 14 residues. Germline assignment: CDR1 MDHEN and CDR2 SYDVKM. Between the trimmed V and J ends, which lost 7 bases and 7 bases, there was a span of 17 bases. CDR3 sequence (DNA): TGTGCCAGCATCCCAACAGGAATGGGCCAGCCCCAGCATTTT. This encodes CASIPTGMGQPQHF.

CDR3 DNA: TGTGCCAGCAGTTACGGGACACCTCGTAACACCGGGGAGCTGTTTTTT. Protein sequence: CASSYGTPRNTGELFF. The V call is TRBV6-5, the J call TRBJ2-2; D is possibly TRBD1 (6 bases). With 2 bases removed from V and 2 bases from J, the gap between germline ends came to 12 bases. From germline, CDR1 is MNHEY and CDR2 SVGAGI. CDR3 size: 16 residues.

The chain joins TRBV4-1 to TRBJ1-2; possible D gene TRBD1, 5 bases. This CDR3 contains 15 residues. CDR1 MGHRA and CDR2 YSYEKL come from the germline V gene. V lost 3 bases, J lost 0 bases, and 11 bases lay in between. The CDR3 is CASSQRDGSNYGYTF. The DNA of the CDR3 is TGCGCCAGCAGCCAGCGGGACGGATCTAACTATGGCTACACCTTC.

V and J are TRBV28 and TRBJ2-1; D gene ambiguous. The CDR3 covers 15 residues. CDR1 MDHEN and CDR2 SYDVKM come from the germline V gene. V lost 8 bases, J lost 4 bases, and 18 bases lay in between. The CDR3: CASGKTNSLYNEQFF. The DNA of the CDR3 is TGTGCCAGCGGTAAAACAAATTCCTTATACAATGAGCAGTTCTTC.

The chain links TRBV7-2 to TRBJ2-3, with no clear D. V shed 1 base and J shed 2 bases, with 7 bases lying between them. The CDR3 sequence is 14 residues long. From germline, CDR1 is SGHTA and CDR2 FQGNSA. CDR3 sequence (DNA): TGTGCCAGCAGCTTAGTGGGCCTCACAGATACGCAGTATTTT. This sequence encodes CASSLVGLTDTQYF.

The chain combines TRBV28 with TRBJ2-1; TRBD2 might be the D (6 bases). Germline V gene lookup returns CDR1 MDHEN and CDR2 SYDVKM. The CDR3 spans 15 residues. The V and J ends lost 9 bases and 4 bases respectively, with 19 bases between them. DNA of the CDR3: TGTGCCAGTTTGCCACTAGCCTTGTCGTACAATGAGCAGTTCTTC. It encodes CASLPLALSYNEQFF.